This T cell receptor (beta chain) appears in the sequencing data of a study of T cells in Graves' hyperthyroidism and ophthalmopathy. The source material, RNA transcripts, was used to amplify TCR beta CDR3 regions. The TCR CDR3 first-round RT-PCR relied on the HTBI primer set. TCRdb recomputed calls from the multiplex PCR reads with MiXCR, one row per CDR3 protein. The sample holds around 300,000 distinct CDR3 sequences, approximately 15% seen once. This CDR3 has 14 residues. Trimming at V came to 4 bases and at J to 5 bases, leaving 4 bases not matched to a gene. The germline V gene has CDR1 MDHEN and CDR2 SYDVKM. This clonotype was seen at least ten times. Its antigen is unknown. The diagnostic basis comprised clinical symptoms, serum thyroxine and TRAb, thyroid ultrasound and orbital computed tomography. Whole-study results and caveats: A median around 6 months before onset, the model predicted ophthalmopathy. A model using 13 V-J features told ophthalmopathy apart from stable hyperthyroidism.

The receptor comes from a woman in her 30s with Graves' hyperthyroidism. V gene TRBV28 combines with J gene TRBJ1-5; 8 bases match TRBD1. The sequenced sample was blood. The CDR3 loop is CASSSGQGYQPQHF. The DNA for the CDR3 is TGTGCCAGCAGTTCCGGACAGGGCTATCAGCCCCAGCATTTT.